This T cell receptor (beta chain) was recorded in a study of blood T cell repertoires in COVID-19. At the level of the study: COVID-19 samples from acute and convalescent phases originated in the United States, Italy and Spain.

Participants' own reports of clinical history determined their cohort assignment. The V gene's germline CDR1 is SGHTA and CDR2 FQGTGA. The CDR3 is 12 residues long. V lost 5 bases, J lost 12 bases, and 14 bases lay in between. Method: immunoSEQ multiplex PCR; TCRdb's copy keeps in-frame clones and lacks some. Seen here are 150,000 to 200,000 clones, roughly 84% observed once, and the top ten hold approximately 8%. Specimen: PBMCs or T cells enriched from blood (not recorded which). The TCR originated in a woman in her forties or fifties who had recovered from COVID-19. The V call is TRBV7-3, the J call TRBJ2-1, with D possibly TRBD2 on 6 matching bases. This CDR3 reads CASSPEVGGQFF. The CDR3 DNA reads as TGTGCCAGCAGCCCCGAAGTGGGGGGGCAGTTCTTC.